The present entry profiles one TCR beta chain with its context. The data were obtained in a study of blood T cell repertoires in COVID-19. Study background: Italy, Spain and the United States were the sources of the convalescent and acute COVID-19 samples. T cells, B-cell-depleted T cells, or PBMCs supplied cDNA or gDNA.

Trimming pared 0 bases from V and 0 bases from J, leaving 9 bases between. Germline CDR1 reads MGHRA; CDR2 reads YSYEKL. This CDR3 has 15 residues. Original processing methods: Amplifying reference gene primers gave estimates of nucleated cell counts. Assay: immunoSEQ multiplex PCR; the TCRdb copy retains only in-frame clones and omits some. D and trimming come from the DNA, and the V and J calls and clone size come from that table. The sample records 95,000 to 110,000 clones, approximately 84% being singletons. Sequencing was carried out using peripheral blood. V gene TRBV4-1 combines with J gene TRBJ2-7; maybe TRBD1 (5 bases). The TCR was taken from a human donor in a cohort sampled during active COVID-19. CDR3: CASSQENRGSYEQYF. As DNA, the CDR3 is TGCGCCAGCAGCCAAGAAAATAGGGGCTCCTACGAGCAGTACTTC.